One and the same sample provided the 3 T cell receptor beta chains below, sequenced in a study of identical twins. TCRdb analysed the 5' RACE reads with MiXCR anew, one entry per CDR3 protein. Among 500,000 to 550,000 distinct CDR3 sequences listed, roughly 21% were seen once. The same data also went into a second study, on T cells expressing NK-cell markers.

Sequenced material: CD4+ T cells sorted from blood. The receptors shown here come from a woman aged 18-29 years in good health.

The rearrangement uses TRBV27 and TRBJ2-5, with 10 bases matching TRBD1. This CDR3 spans 17 amino acids. Trimming took 2 bases from V and 4 from J; bases not matched to a gene: 10. CDR1 MNHEY and CDR2 SMNVEV come from the germline V gene (reference sequence). The CDR3 nucleotides read TGTGCCAGCAGTTTAGCACCGGGACAGGGGATACGAGAGACCCAGTACTTC. Translating gives CASSLAPGQGIRETQYF.

This clonotype was recorded a few times. The CDR3 reads CASSAPGQGLFEQYF. The CDR3 DNA sequence: TGTGCCAGCAGCGCTCCGGGACAGGGGCTCTTCGAGCAGTACTTC. The V call is TRBV11-3, the J call TRBJ2-7; 10 bases are shared with TRBD1. The CDR3 contains 15 residues. Trimming removed 5 bases from V and 6 bases from J; junction bases left unmatched: 10. Germline CDR1 SGHNT, CDR2 YENEEA. The whole variable domain, filled in from reference TRBV11-3 and TRBJ2-7, reads EAGVVQSPRYKIIEKKQPVAFWCNPISGHNTLYWYLQNLGQGPELLIRYENEEAVDDSQLPKDRFSAERLKGVDSTLKIQPAELGDSAVYLCASSAPGQGLFEQYFGPGTRLTVT.

CDR3 in amino acids: CASSLIGQGNGYTF. DNA for the CDR3: TGTGCCAGCAGCTTAATAGGGCAGGGAAATGGCTACACCTTC. The chain recombines TRBV7-2 with TRBJ1-2, with a weak D call TRBD1 (5 bases). The CDR3 loop spans 14 amino acids. Germline V gene lookup returns CDR1 SGHTA and CDR2 FQGNSA. V lost 2 bases and J lost 6, with 13 bases in between.